The 6 T cell receptor beta chains given below trace back to one sample, sequenced in a study of blood T cell repertoires in COVID-19. The protocol was immunoSEQ multiplex PCR, while the TCRdb copy is restricted to in-frame clones and leaves out a portion. The table includes roughly 300,000 clones, 86% detected once. Sequenced material: PBMCs or T cells enriched from blood (not recorded which). All receptors come from a woman aged 40 to 49 with acute COVID-19.

This chain connects TRBV27 to TRBJ2-3, with 7 positions matching TRBD1. CDR1 is MNHEY, CDR2 SMNVEV, per germline (reference sequence). The CDR3 spans 13 residues. The V segment lost 8 bases and the J segment 4 bases; nucleotides outside the gene matches: 6. CDR3 sequence: CASARGGPDTQYF. CDR3 nucleotides: TGTGCCAGCGCGCGAGGGGGCCCAGATACGCAGTATTTT.

The V and J genes are TRBV6-6 and TRBJ1-6, with 9 bases lining up with TRBD1. The CDR3 loop spans 16 amino acids. Germline V lookup: CDR1 MNHNY, CDR2 SVGAGI (reference sequence). V shed 11 bases, J shed 0 bases, and the junction held 8 bases outside the gene matches. The CDR3 DNA is TGTGCCTCGAGCCGGGACAGGGCCTCCTATAATTCACCCCTCCACTTT. It encodes CASSRDRASYNSPLHF.

The chain joins TRBV19 to TRBJ2-2, with D maybe TRBD1 (6 bases). V was shortened by 8 bases and J by 3 bases, with 10 bases between the two germline ends. The length of the CDR3 is 13 residues. Per germline, CDR1 LNHDA and CDR2 SQIVND (reference sequence). The CDR3, as DNA: TGTGCCAGTGGACGACAGGACACCGGGGAGCTGTTTTTT. Translation: CASGRQDTGELFF.

The chain recombines TRBV6-6 with TRBJ2-1; 8 positions agree with TRBD2. The junction had 4 bases not matched to a gene; V was cut back by 2 bases and J by 7 bases. CDR1 and CDR2 (germline): MNHNY, SVGAGI (reference sequence). The CDR3 covers 14 residues. For the CDR3, the DNA is TGTGCCAGCAGTTACGCGGGGGGAGGTAATGAGCAGTTCTTC. Translated, it gives CASSYAGGGNEQFF.

The CDR3 protein is CASSPRGGRTNEKLFF. In nucleotides, the CDR3 is TGTGCCAGCTCACCCCGGGGGGGCAGGACTAATGAAAAACTGTTTTTT. The V gene is TRBV18, the J gene TRBJ1-4; TRBD1 might be the D (6 bases). The V end lost 3 bases, the J end lost 2 bases, and 13 bases lay between the germline ends. Germline V lookup: CDR1 KGHSH, CDR2 LQKENI. The CDR3 is made up of 16 amino acids.

The chain is built from TRBV5-1 and TRBJ2-3; a weak D match, TRBD2 (6 bases). Germline V lookup: CDR1 SGHRS, CDR2 YFSETQ. The CDR3 consists of 15 residues. Trimming left V 0 bases short and J 1 base short, with 9 bases between. CDR3 DNA sequence: TGCGCCAGCAGCTTGGCCTGGGGGGGCACAGATACGCAGTATTTT. This translates into CASSLAWGGTDTQYF.